This TCR beta chain was retrieved from a study of post-analysis software for immune sequencing data. On this clonotype: The antigen remains undetermined.

cDNA libraries of TCR beta carried unique molecular identifiers. TCRdb redid the calling of the PCR reads with MiXCR, one entry per CDR3 protein. The table has about 540,000 distinct CDR3 sequences, around 34% seen once. V dropped 7 bases and J dropped 3 bases, with 16 bases sitting between them. CDR3 size: 14 residues. The germline CDR1 and CDR2 sequences are SGDLS and YYNGEE. Study results and caveats: Patients had higher frequencies than controls of about five TRBV segments, including TRBV5-6, TRBV5-1 and TRBV20-1.

The specimen sequenced was blood. V usage is TRBV9 and J usage is TRBJ1-1, with a possible D match to TRBD1 (5 bases). The source of this sequence is a girl younger than 18 with multiple sclerosis. CDR3 in DNA: TGTGCCAGCTCCGGGGTTGAGGGACACACTGAAGCTTTCTTT. Protein sequence: CASSGVEGHTEAFF.